This T cell receptor beta chain was identified during a study of OX40 agonist ivuxolimab in advanced cancers. On the study more broadly: Dose-escalation patients suffered from hepatocellular carcinoma, melanoma, renal cell or head and neck cancer. The eligibility criteria allowed prior anti-PD-1, anti-PD-L1 or anti-CTLA-4 therapy, and about 40% had some.

The study sampled blood at baseline, cycle 4 day 1, and cycle 7 day 1. Details on this clone: The target antigen is unknown.

The germline V gene encodes CDR1 SEHNR and CDR2 FQNEAQ (reference sequence). The junction had 7 bases not matched to a gene; V was cut back by 4 bases and J by 6 bases. CDR3 size: 14 residues. The method was immunoSEQ multiplex PCR; TCRdb's version includes in-frame clones alone and lacks a portion of them. This sample carries tens of thousands of clones, under 90% of them seen once, and the ten largest clones take roughly 25%. Study-level results: No determination was made of the antigen specificity of the expanded peripheral T cells.

The gene calls are TRBV7-9 and TRBJ2-7, with 9 bases aligning to TRBD1. This clonotype was obtained from an adult with an advanced solid tumor such as melanoma, head and neck, liver or kidney cancer. This specimen consisted of CD4+ or CD8+ T cells sorted from blood, obtained in a trial of the OX40 agonist ivuxolimab. CDR3 nucleotides: TGTGCCAGCAGCTCCTCCGGGACAGGGTTCGAGCAGTACTTC. Residues: CASSSSGTGFEQYF.